The 26 T cell receptor beta chains presented below share a single source sample, sequenced in a study of control samples from healthy donors and cancer patients. Clones were read by immunoSEQ multiplex PCR, and TCRdb kept only the in-frame ones, dropping some. The sample holds around 97,000 clones, more than 85% seen once. Specimen: PBMCs. These receptors came from a man between 60 and 75 years old with lung cancer.

The J gene is TRBJ2-5, the V gene TRBV5-6; no clear D gene. Germline V gene data show CDR1 as SGHDT and CDR2 as YYEEEE. The CDR3 consists of 13 residues. Trimming left V 1 base short and J 1 base short, with 5 bases between. The CDR3 region is CASSLSSQETQYF. In DNA form, the CDR3 reads TGTGCCAGCAGCTTGTCAAGCCAAGAGACCCAGTACTTC.

The chain combines TRBV2 with TRBJ1-6; no firm D call. The CDR3 is made up of 16 amino acids. The germline V and J ends were trimmed by 4 bases and 10 bases, with 20 bases remaining between them. In germline, CDR1 is SNHLY, CDR2 FYNNEI. The CDR3 reads CASSGPGIGSRSPLHF. The CDR3 coding sequence is TGTGCCAGCAGTGGACCTGGGATAGGCTCCAGGTCACCCCTCCACTTT.

This clone was recorded only once. The chain links TRBV5-1 to TRBJ2-2, with D maybe TRBD2 (5 bases). The germline gives CDR1 SGHRS, CDR2 YFSETQ. V lost 2 bases and J lost 5, with 16 bases in between. This CDR3 region has 16 residues. The CDR3 reads CASSFMDLEGTGELFF. CDR3 DNA: TGCGCCAGCAGCTTCATGGACTTGGAAGGGACCGGGGAGCTGTTTTTT.

The V gene is TRBV6-1, the J gene TRBJ1-2; D remains ambiguous. Between the trimmed V and J ends, which lost 0 bases and 3 bases, there was a span of 8 bases. Per germline, CDR1 MNHNS and CDR2 SASEGT. The CDR3 covers 14 residues. For the CDR3, the DNA is TGTGCCAGCAGTGAAGCGCCGGAGGACTATGGCTACACCTTC. Residues: CASSEAPEDYGYTF.

This clone was recorded at least ten times. The chain joins TRBV4-2 to TRBJ1-3, with unresolved D. Deletions cut 1 base from V and 2 bases from J, with 3 bases between. The CDR3 length is 13 residues. Germline V gene data show CDR1 as LGHNA and CDR2 as YNFKEQ. The CDR3 nucleotides are TGTGCCAGCAGCCAAGTAACTGGAAACACCATATATTTT. This codes for CASSQVTGNTIYF.

The chain couples TRBV10-3 to TRBJ2-3; no firm D call. In germline, CDR1 is ENHRY, CDR2 SYGVKD. Trimming took 7 bases from V and 0 from J, leaving 11 bases between them. This CDR3 spans 14 amino acids. The CDR3 bases are TGTGCCATCAAACAAAGCCTCAGCACAGATACGCAGTATTTT. Its protein product is CAIKQSLSTDTQYF.

The chain uses TRBV19 and TRBJ2-3; 8 nucleotides align to TRBD1. The CDR3 sequence is 13 residues long. Germline V lookup: CDR1 LNHDA, CDR2 SQIVND (reference sequence). The J segment lost 9 bases and the V segment lost 3 bases, leaving 5 bases of the junction unmatched. CDR3 coding DNA: TGTGCCAGTAGTATTGGGACAGGCCAGACGCAGTATTTT. Protein product: CASSIGTGQTQYF.

The V gene is TRBV18, the J gene TRBJ2-5, with 8 bases fitting TRBD1. V dropped 4 bases and J dropped 5; count of bases not matched to a gene: 9. Germline lookup yields CDR1 KGHSH and CDR2 LQKENI. The CDR3 sequence is 15 residues long. The CDR3 DNA reads TGTGCCAGCTCACGTGACAGGGGTCAGGGGGAGACCCAGTACTTC. Residues: CASSRDRGQGETQYF.

The rearrangement uses TRBV9 and TRBJ1-1; TRBD1 aligns across 7 bases. V was clipped by 3 bases and J by 1 base; unmatched bases: 15. This CDR3 comprises 18 residues. Germline V gene lookup returns CDR1 SGDLS and CDR2 YYNGEE. The CDR3 DNA reads TGTGCCAGCAGCGGAGACACCGGGACAGCCCGTTCGAACACTGAAGCTTTCTTT. This translates into CASSGDTGTARSNTEAFF.

This chain uses TRBV15 with TRBJ2-7, with 13 bases that match TRBD2. V lost 5 bases, J lost 2 bases, and 9 bases stayed unmatched. The germline V gene encodes CDR1 LNHNV and CDR2 YYDKDF (reference sequence). The CDR3 has 17 residues. The CDR3 region is CATSGIPGLAGPYEQYF. CDR3 nucleotides: TGTGCCACCAGCGGAATCCCGGGACTAGCGGGACCCTACGAGCAGTACTTC.

Remarks on this clone: The junction departs from germline at one end; a sequencing error may be responsible. The chain combines TRBV18 with TRBJ2-6, with 9 bases fitting TRBD1. There are 17 residues in the CDR3. CDR1 is KGHSH, CDR2 LQKENI, per germline. CDR3 nucleotide sequence: TGTGCCCGCTCACGACAGGGGGGCAGATCTGGGGCCAACGTCCTGACTTTC. It translates to CARSRQGGRSGANVLTF.

The J gene is TRBJ1-1, the V gene TRBV7-9; the D gene is possibly TRBD1 (5 bases). This CDR3 has 13 residues. The germline V and J ends were trimmed by 6 bases and 1 base, with 9 bases remaining between them. The germline V gene encodes CDR1 SEHNR and CDR2 FQNEAQ (reference sequence). The chain's CDR3 is CASSIRGNTEAFF. DNA for the CDR3: TGTGCCAGCAGTATAAGGGGGAACACTGAAGCTTTCTTT.

The V gene is TRBV30, the J gene TRBJ1-2; no firm D call. The CDR3 covers 13 residues. The V and J ends lost 2 bases and 0 bases respectively, with 7 bases between them. Germline lookup yields CDR1 GTSNPN and CDR2 SVGIG (reference sequence). In DNA, the CDR3 is TGTGCCTGGAGTCCTACAGCTAACTATGGCTACACCTTC. Amino acids: CAWSPTANYGYTF.

The chain is built from TRBV3-1 (or the pseudogene TRBV3-2) and TRBJ1-6; D might be TRBD1 (6 bases). This CDR3 contains 18 residues. V was clipped by 4 bases and J by 11 bases, with 27 bases between them. Per germline, CDR1 LGHDT and CDR2 YNNKEL (reference sequence). The CDR3 DNA reads as TGTGCCAGCAGCCCAAGCTCAACTTTCCGGGACCAGGGGCCACCCCTCCACTTT. Translated, it gives CASSPSSTFRDQGPPLHF.

The gene calls are TRBV11-2 and TRBJ1-5, with D uncertain. Trimming left V 0 bases short and J 8 bases short, with 8 bases between. Looked up from germline, CDR1 is SGHAT and CDR2 is FQNNGV. The CDR3 sequence is 13 residues long. The CDR3 is CASSLDWAKPQHF. CDR3 nucleotides: TGTGCCAGCAGCTTAGATTGGGCCAAGCCCCAGCATTTT.

This clone has a single count. This chain's CDR3 is CASRGVVTNEKLFF. The CDR3 DNA is TGTGCCAGCAGGGGAGTCGTTACTAATGAAAAACTGTTTTTT. The rearrangement links TRBV2 to TRBJ1-4; D unresolved. The CDR3 loop spans 14 amino acids. Germline V gene sequence: CDR1 SNHLY, CDR2 FYNNEI. Trimming left V 6 bases short and J 2 bases short, with 10 bases between. Together with reference TRBV2 and TRBJ1-4, the CDR3 gives the full variable domain: EPEVTQTPSHQVTQMGQEVILRCVPISNHLYFYWYRQILGQKVEFLVSFYNNEISEKSEIFDDQFSVERPDGSNFTLKIRSTKLEDSAMYFCASRGVVTNEKLFFGSGTQLSVL.

The V gene is TRBV24-1, the J gene TRBJ2-1; possibly TRBD2 for D (7 bases). V lost 9 bases, J lost 2 bases, and 16 bases lay in between. This CDR3 has 15 residues. CDR1 KGHDR and CDR2 SFDVKD come from the germline V gene. In DNA, the CDR3 is TGTGCCACCCAGCTTGGGGGGGGCGCCTACAATGAGCAGTTCTTC. Amino acids: CATQLGGGAYNEQFF.

The rearrangement uses TRBV5-1 and TRBJ2-3; TRBD1 might be the D (6 bases). V lost 7 bases and J lost 1, with 16 bases in between. Germline loops: CDR1 SGHRS, CDR2 YFSETQ. There are 15 residues in the CDR3. The CDR3: CASFDRYFGTDTQYF. CDR3 DNA sequence: TGCGCCAGCTTTGACAGGTACTTCGGCACAGATACGCAGTATTTT.

This clone was observed once. The chain has TRBV3-1 (or the pseudogene TRBV3-2) and TRBJ1-6; D unresolved. The V and J ends lost 1 base and 6 bases respectively, with 13 bases between them. This CDR3 region has 16 residues. CDR1 is LGHDT, CDR2 YNNKEL, per germline (reference sequence). CDR3 residues: CASSQGRPPSNSPLHF. The DNA of the CDR3 is TGTGCCAGCAGCCAAGGCAGGCCCCCCAGTAATTCACCCCTCCACTTT.

The chain is built from TRBV5-1 and TRBJ2-1; D perhaps matches TRBD1 (6 bases). V lost 7 bases, J lost 4 bases, and 12 bases lay in between. Germline V lookup: CDR1 SGHRS, CDR2 YFSETQ. The CDR3 is made up of 13 amino acids. In DNA, the CDR3 is TGCGCCAGCCAGACAGGTCAATACAATGAGCAGTTCTTC. Its translation: CASQTGQYNEQFF. The variable domain in full, with the rest retrieved from reference TRBV5-1 and TRBJ2-1, is KAGVTQTPRYLIKTRGQQVTLSCSPISGHRSVSWYQQTPGQGLQFLFEYFSETQRNKGNFPGRFSGRQFSNSRSEMNVSTLELGDSALYLCASQTGQYNEQFFGPGTRLTVL.

The CDR3 coding sequence is TGTGCCAGCAGCCCAGGCCACGGTCCCTATGGCTACACCTTC. Translated, it gives CASSPGHGPYGYTF. The V call is TRBV7-3, the J call TRBJ1-2, with no clear D. The germline gives CDR1 SGHTA, CDR2 FQGTGA. V was clipped by 5 bases and J by 4 bases, with 14 bases between them. The length of the CDR3 is 14 residues.

This chain joins TRBV5-1 and TRBJ2-1, with a possible D match to TRBD2 (7 bases). Trimming left V 0 bases short and J 5 bases short, with 12 bases between. The CDR3 consists of 15 residues. Looked up from germline, CDR1 is SGHRS and CDR2 is YFSETQ. The CDR3 region is CASSLAGGRDNEQFF. The CDR3 region has the DNA TGCGCCAGCAGCTTGGCCGGGGGGCGCGACAATGAGCAGTTCTTC.

The chain links TRBV27 to TRBJ2-7; maybe TRBD1 (5 bases). With 4 bases removed from V and 3 bases from J, the gap between germline ends came to 7 bases. The CDR3 totals 12 residues. Germline loops: CDR1 MNHEY, CDR2 SMNVEV (reference sequence). This chain's CDR3 is CASSSQGYEQYV. In DNA form, the CDR3 reads TGTGCCAGCAGTTCTCAGGGCTACGAGCAGTACGTC.

The chain uses TRBV29-1 and TRBJ1-1, with D maybe TRBD1 (6 bases). V was cut by 6 bases and J by 8 bases, with 13 bases left in between. The CDR3 sequence is 11 residues long. The germline V gene has CDR1 SQVTM and CDR2 ANQGSEA. The CDR3 sequence is CSVGPGTEAFF. CDR3 DNA: TGCAGCGTAGGGCCCGGGACAGAAGCTTTCTTT.

In its sample, this clone was seen once. The chain is built from TRBV6-4 and TRBJ1-1; D is unresolved. V lost 8 bases and J 3 bases, leaving 13 bases between the germline ends. CDR1 and CDR2 (germline): MRHNA, SNTAGT. CDR3 length: 13 amino acids. CDR3 residues: CASREARHTEAFF. The CDR3 DNA follows: TGTGCCAGCCGCGAGGCCAGACACACTGAAGCTTTCTTT.

This clone was observed a single time. V and J are TRBV3-1 (or the pseudogene TRBV3-2) and TRBJ1-3, with D unresolved. The CDR3 totals 16 residues. Germline CDR1 LGHDT, CDR2 YNNKEL (reference sequence). The germline V and J ends were trimmed by 4 bases and 1 base, with 14 bases remaining between them. The CDR3 spells CASSLSTVLSGNTIYF. The CDR3 nucleotides read TGTGCCAGCAGCCTCAGCACAGTGCTTTCTGGAAACACCATATATTTT.